This T cell receptor (beta chain) emerged from a study of blood T cell repertoires in COVID-19. Study-wide context: Italy, Spain and the United States were the sources of the convalescent and acute COVID-19 samples.

As originally analysed: Estimates of nucleated cell counts were drawn from the amplification of reference gene primers. The table came from immunoSEQ multiplex PCR; TCRdb's copy has only in-frame clones and leaves some out. That table supplies the V and J calls and clone size; D and trimming were determined from the DNA. The sample records some 45,000 clones, less than 90% being singletons. Germline CDR1 reads SNHLY; CDR2 reads FYNNEI. V shed 7 bases, J shed 7 bases, and the junction held 11 bases outside the gene matches. CDR3 length: 15 residues. This TCR was sampled from a human donor in a cohort sampled during active COVID-19. V and J are TRBV2 and TRBJ2-5; 11 bases line up with TRBD2. The specimen was peripheral blood. CDR3 sequence: CASTPFSGGAGTQYF. The DNA for the CDR3 is TGTGCCAGCACCCCCTTTAGCGGGGGGGCGGGGACCCAGTACTTC.